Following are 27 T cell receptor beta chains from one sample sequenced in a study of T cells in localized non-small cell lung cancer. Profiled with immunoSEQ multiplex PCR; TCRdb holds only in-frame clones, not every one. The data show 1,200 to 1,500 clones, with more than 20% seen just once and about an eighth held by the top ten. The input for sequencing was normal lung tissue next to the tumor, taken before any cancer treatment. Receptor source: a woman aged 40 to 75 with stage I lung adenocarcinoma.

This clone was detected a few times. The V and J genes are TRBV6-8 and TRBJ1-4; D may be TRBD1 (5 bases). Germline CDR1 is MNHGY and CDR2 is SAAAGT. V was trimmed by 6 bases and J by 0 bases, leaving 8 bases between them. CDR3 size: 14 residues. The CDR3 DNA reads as TGTGCCAGCAGAGACAGCACAACTAATGAAAAACTGTTTTTT. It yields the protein CASRDSTTNEKLFF.

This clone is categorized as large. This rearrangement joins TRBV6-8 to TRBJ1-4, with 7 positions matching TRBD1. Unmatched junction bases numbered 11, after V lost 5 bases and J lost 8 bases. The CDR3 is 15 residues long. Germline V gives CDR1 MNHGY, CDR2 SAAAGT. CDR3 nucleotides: TGTGCCAGCAGTGAGAAACAGGGGCCAAGGGAAAAACTGTTTTTT. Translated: CASSEKQGPREKLFF.

CDR3 amino acids: CASSLGIQNTEAFF. DNA of the CDR3: TGTGCCAGCAGCTTAGGGATTCAGAACACTGAAGCTTTCTTT. The chain recombines TRBV7-5 with TRBJ1-1. TRBV7-5 is a pseudogene segment. The CDR3 spans 14 residues.

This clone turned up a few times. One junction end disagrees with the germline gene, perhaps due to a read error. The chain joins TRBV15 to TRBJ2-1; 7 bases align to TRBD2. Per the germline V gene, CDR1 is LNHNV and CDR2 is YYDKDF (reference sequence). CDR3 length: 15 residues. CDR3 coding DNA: TGTGCCAGCAGCTTAGGGCTAGCGGACTACAATGAGCAGTTCTTC. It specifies CASSLGLADYNEQFF. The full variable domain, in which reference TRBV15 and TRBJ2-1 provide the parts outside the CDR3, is DAMVIQNPRYQVTQFGKPVTLSCSQTLNHNVMYWYQQKSSQAPKLLFHYYDKDFNNEADTPDNFQSRRPNTSFCFLDIRSPGLGDTAMYLCASSLGLADYNEQFFGPGTRLTVL.

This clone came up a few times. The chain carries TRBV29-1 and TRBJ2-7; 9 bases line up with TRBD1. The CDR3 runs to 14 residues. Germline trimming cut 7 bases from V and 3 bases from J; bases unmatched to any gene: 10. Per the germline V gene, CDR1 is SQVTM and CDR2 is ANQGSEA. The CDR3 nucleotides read TGCAGCGCGACGACCGGGACAGGGAGCTACGAGCAGTACTTC. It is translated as CSATTGTGSYEQYF.

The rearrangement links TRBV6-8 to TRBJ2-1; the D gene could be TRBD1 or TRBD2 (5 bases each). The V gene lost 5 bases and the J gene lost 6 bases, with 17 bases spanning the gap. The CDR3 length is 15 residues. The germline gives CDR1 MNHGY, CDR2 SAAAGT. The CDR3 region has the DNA TGTGCCAGCAGTCTATTTAGAGGGGATACCAATGAGCAGTTCTTC. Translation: CASSLFRGDTNEQFF.

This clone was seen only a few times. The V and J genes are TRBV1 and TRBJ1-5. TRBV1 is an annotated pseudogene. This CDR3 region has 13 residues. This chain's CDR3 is CASSQDRTQPQHF. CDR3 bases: TGCGCCAGCAGCCAAGATCGGACTCAGCCCCAGCATTTT.

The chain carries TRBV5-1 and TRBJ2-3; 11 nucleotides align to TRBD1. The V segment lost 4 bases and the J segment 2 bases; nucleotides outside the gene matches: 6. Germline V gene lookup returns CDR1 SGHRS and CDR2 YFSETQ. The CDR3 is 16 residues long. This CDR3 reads CASSTGQGAYTDTQYF. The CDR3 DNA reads TGCGCCAGCAGCACCGGACAGGGGGCCTACACAGATACGCAGTATTTT.

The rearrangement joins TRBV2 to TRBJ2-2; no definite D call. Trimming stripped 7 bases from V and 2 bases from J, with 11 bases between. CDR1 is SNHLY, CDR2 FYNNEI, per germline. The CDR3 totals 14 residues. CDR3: CASKALLNTGELFF. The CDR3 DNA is TGTGCCAGCAAGGCCTTACTAAACACCGGGGAGCTGTTTTTT.

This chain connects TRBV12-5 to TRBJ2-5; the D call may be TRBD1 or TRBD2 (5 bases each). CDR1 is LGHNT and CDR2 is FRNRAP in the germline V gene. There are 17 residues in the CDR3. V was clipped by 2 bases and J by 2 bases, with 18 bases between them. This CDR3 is CASGLTHEGDRQETQYF. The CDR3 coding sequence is TGTGCTAGTGGTTTGACCCACGAAGGGGACCGACAAGAGACCCAGTACTTC.

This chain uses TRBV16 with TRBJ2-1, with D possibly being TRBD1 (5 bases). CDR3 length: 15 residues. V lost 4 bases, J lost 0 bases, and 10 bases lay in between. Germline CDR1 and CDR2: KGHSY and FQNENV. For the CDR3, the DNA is TGTGCCAGCAGCCGAGACAGCGCCTCCTACAATGAGCAGTTCTTC. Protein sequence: CASSRDSASYNEQFF.

The CDR3 nucleotides are TGTGCCACCAGCAGAGTTGGTAGCAATCAGCCCCAGCATTTT. This sequence encodes CATSRVGSNQPQHF. The rearrangement joins TRBV15 to TRBJ1-5; D is undetermined. The length of the CDR3 is 14 residues. V lost 1 base and J lost 0, with 4 bases in between. Per germline, CDR1 LNHNV and CDR2 YYDKDF (reference sequence).

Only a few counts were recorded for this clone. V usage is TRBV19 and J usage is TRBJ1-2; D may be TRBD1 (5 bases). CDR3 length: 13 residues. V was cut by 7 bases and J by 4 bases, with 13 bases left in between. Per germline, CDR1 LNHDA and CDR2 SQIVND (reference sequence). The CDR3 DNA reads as TGTGCCAGTAACCCGGCGGGGGGCTATGGCTACACCTTC. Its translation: CASNPAGGYGYTF.

CDR3 region: CASTQPRGGLAKNIQYF. In DNA form, the CDR3 reads TGTGCCAGCACTCAGCCTAGGGGTGGGCTAGCCAAAAACATTCAGTACTTC. The chain combines TRBV25-1 with TRBJ2-4; TRBD1 is a possible D gene (5 bases). V lost 7 bases and J lost 0, with 19 bases in between. Germline V CDR1 and CDR2: MGHDK, SYGVNS. The CDR3 consists of 17 residues.

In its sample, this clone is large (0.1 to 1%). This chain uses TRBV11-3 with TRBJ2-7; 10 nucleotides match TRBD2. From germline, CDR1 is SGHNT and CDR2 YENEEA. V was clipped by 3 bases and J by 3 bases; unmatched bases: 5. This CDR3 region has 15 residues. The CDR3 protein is CASSLPSGSNYEQYF. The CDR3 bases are TGTGCCAGCAGCTTGCCTAGCGGGAGTAACTACGAGCAGTACTTC.

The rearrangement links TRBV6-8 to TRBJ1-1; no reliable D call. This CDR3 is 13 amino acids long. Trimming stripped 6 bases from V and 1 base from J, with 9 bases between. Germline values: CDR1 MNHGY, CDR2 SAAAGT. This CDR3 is CASSRRANTEAFF. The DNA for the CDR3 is TGTGCCAGCAGCCGACGGGCGAACACTGAAGCTTTCTTT.

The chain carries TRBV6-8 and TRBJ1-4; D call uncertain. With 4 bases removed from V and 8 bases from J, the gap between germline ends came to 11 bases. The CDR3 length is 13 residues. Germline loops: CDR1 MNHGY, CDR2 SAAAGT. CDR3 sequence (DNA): TGTGCCAGCAGTTTTTTGTCCGGGGAAAAACTGTTTTTT. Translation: CASSFLSGEKLFF.

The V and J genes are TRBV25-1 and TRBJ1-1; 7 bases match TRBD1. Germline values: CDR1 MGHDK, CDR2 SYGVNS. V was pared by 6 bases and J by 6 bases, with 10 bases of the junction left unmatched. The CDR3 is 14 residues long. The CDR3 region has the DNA TGTGCCAGCAGCCCGACAGGGTCCAGGGCTGAAGCTTTCTTT. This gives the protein CASSPTGSRAEAFF.

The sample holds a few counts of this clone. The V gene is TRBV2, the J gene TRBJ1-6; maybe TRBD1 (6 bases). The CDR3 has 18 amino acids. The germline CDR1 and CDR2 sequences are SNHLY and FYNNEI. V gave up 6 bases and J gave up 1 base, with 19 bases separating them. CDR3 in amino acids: CASSVGQGIASYNSPLHF. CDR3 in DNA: TGTGCCAGCAGCGTAGGCCAGGGGATAGCTTCCTATAATTCACCCCTCCACTTT.

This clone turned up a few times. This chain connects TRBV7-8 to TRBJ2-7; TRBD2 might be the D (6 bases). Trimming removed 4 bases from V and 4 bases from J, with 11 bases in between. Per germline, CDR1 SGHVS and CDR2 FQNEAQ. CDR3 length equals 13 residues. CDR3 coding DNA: TGTGCCAGCAGCTCTGGACTACTTTACGAGCAGTACTTC. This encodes CASSSGLLYEQYF.

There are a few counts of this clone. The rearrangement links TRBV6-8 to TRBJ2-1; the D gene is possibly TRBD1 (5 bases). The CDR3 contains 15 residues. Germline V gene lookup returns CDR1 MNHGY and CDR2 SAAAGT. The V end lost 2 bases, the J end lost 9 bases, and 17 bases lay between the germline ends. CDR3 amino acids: CASSYDAHSRGEQFF. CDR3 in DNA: TGTGCCAGCAGTTACGACGCTCATAGTAGGGGTGAGCAGTTCTTC.

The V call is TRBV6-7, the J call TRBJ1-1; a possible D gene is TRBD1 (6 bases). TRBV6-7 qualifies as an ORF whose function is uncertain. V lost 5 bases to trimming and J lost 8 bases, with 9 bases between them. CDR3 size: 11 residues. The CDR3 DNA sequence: TGTGCCAGCAGTCAAGGACAGGAAGCTTTCTTT. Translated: CASSQGQEAFF.

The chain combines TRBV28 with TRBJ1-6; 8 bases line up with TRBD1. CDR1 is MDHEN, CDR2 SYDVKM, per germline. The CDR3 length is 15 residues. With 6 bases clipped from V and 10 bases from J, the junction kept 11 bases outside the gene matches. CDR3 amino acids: CASSRQGSDGSPLHF. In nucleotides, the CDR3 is TGTGCCAGCAGCCGACAGGGGAGTGACGGGTCACCCCTCCACTTT.

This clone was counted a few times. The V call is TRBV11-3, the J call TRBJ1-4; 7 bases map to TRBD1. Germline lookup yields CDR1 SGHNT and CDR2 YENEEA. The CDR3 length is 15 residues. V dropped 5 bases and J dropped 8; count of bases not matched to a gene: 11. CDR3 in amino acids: CASSQFTGTAEKLFF. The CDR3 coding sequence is TGTGCCAGCAGCCAATTCACAGGGACAGCGGAAAAACTGTTTTTT.

The CDR3 region is CASSYSYRLSNQPQHF. CDR3 bases: TGTGCCAGCAGTTACTCGTACAGGCTTAGCAATCAGCCCCAGCATTTT. The J gene is TRBJ1-5, the V gene TRBV6-8; maybe TRBD1 (5 bases). This CDR3 spans 16 amino acids. The V and J ends lost 0 bases and 0 bases respectively, with 9 bases between them. The germline CDR1 and CDR2 sequences are MNHGY and SAAAGT.

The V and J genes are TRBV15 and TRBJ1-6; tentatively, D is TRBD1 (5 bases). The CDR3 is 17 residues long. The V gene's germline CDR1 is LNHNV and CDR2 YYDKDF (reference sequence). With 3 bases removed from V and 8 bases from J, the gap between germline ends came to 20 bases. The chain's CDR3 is CATSSSVNGAWDSPLHF. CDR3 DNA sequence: TGTGCCACCAGCAGCTCAGTAAACGGGGCATGGGATTCACCCCTCCACTTT.

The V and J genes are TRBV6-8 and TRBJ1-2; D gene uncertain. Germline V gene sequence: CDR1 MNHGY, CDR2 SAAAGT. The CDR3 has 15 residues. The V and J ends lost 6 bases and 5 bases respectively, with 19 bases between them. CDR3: CASSPLHSDGYGYTF. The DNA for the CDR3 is TGTGCCAGCAGCCCTCTACATTCGGATGGATATGGCTACACCTTC.